This T cell receptor (beta chain) comes out of a study of blood T cells in healthy people across ages. Study-level points and caveats: Greater diversity and more naive CD4+ cells were seen in long-lived donors than in aged donors. Total diversity from one million sequenced T cells was likely underestimated.

The authors ran a second PCR of about 7 to 11 cycles using a sample-barcoded 5' primer and a J-beta primer mix. Every cDNA molecule bore a tag from a template-switch adaptor containing 12 random nucleotides. TCRdb reprocessed the 5' RACE reads with MiXCR, giving one entry per CDR3 protein. This table has 1,500,000 or so distinct CDR3 sequences, approximately 42% appearing once. The CDR3 contains 18 residues. The V gene end was trimmed by 8 bases and the J gene end by 3 bases; junction bases not matched to a gene: 19. Germline values: CDR1 SGHAT, CDR2 FQNNGV. This clonotype was counted a single time. Its antigen is currently unknown. The authors isolated at least 6 million PBMCs per sample.

The clonotype originates from a woman aged 18-35 years in good health. Sequences were obtained from blood. The chain carries TRBV11-2 and TRBJ2-4; 7 nucleotides line up with TRBD2. The CDR3 loop reads CASSRWGGRGFGKNIQYF. CDR3 coding DNA: TGTGCCAGCTCGAGGTGGGGGGGGAGAGGCTTCGGCAAAAACATTCAGTACTTC.